This T cell receptor beta chain appears in the sequencing data of a study of blood T cell repertoires in COVID-19. CDR3 size: 14 residues. V was pared by 10 bases and J by 5 bases, with 11 bases of the junction left unmatched. Germline-derived CDR1 and CDR2 are MNHEY and SVGAGI. This table comes from immunoSEQ multiplex PCR, and its TCRdb copy is limited to in-frame clones, with some not included. This table has 250,000 to 300,000 clones, around four fifths appearing once. The chain couples TRBV6-5 to TRBJ2-7; 10 nucleotides align to TRBD2. The origin of this receptor is a man aged 60 to 69 who had recovered from COVID-19. The sequenced sample consisted of peripheral blood. The CDR3 reads CATKRAGGPHEQYF. As DNA, the CDR3 is TGTGCCACCAAAAGAGCGGGAGGGCCCCACGAGCAGTACTTC.